Included here is one T cell receptor (beta chain) sequence, with context. Data came from immunoSEQ multiplex PCR; TCRdb stores just in-frame clones and leaves some out. This sample has about 63,000 clones, with roughly 76% found just once. Time point defined: pretreatment peripheral blood. Patients were diagnosed with urothelial carcinoma, either locally advanced or metastatic. The entry originates in a study of PD-L1 blockade in urothelial cancer. Turning to the study itself: Patients took up atezolizumab at some point between 2014 and 2015 at 1,200 mg intravenously every 3 weeks. Study patients had been treated with 0 to 3 previous chemotherapy regimens. After treatment start, blood was analyzed at 3 weeks (second dose) and at 6 weeks.

The CDR3 contains 14 residues. V gave up 0 bases and J gave up 8 bases; unmatched junction bases: 3. Germline V gene sequence: CDR1 LGHNA, CDR2 YSLEER. The clonotype comes from a man between 65 and 79 years old with urothelial cancer. This chain joins TRBV4-3 and TRBJ2-1; TRBD2 agrees at 8 bases. Sequencing used PBMCs, obtained around atezolizumab (anti-PD-L1) treatment. The CDR3 protein is CASSQDTSGDEQFF. The CDR3 DNA follows: TGCGCCAGCAGCCAAGATACTAGCGGAGATGAGCAGTTCTTC.